The subject of this entry is one T cell receptor beta chain. The CDR3 is made up of 16 amino acids. Germline V gives CDR1 SGHRS, CDR2 YFSETQ. Trimming took 5 bases from V and 6 from J; bases not matched to a gene: 15. TCRdb's table, derived via immunoSEQ multiplex PCR, lists solely in-frame clones and lacks some. The sample has about 20,000 clones, 73% seen once. This entry belongs to a study of intratumoral heterogeneity in liver cancer. This chain links TRBV5-1 with TRBJ2-7, with TRBD2 matching 9 bases. The sequences come from tumor-adjacent normal tissue, collected before any cancer treatment. The sequence came from a woman in her 70s with hepatocellular carcinoma. CDR3 DNA: TGCGCCAGCAGTCCGTCCAACCGGACTAGCGAGTGCGAGCAGTACTTC. This gives the protein CASSPSNRTSECEQYF.